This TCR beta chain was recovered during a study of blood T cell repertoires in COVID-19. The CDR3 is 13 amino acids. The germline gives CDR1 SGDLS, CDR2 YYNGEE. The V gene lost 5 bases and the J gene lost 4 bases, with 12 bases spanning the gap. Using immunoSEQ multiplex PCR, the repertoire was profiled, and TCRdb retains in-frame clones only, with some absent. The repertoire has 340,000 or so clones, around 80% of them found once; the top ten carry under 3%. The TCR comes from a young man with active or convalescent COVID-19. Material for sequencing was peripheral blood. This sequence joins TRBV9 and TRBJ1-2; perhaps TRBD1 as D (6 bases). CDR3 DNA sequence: TGTGCCAGCAGTGAACAGGGCCTCTATGGCTACACCTTC. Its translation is CASSEQGLYGYTF.